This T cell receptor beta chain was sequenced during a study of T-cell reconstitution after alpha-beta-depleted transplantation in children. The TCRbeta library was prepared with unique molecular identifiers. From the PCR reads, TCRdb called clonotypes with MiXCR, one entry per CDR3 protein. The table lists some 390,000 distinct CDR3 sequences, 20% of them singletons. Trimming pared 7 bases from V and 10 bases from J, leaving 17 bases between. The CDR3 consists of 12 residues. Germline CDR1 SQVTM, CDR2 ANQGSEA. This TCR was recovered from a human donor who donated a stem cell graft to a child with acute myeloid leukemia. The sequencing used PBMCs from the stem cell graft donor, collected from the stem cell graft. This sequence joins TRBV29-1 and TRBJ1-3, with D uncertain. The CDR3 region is CSAGSETQTIYF. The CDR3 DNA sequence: TGCAGCGCCGGGTCGGAAACACAGACCATATATTTT.